The 19 T cell receptor beta chains reported below all come from one sample, sequenced in a study of Graves' ophthalmopathy and Graves' hyperthyroidism. TCR beta CDR3 regions were amplified from RNA transcripts. The first-round RT-PCR employed HTBI primers together with the Qiagen OneStep RT-PCR kit. A multiplex PCR was then performed as the second round. TCRdb re-called the multiplex PCR reads through MiXCR, storing one row per CDR3 protein. Of about 16,000 distinct CDR3 sequences listed, 46% were seen once; the top ten hold about 25%. The sample comprised peripheral blood. The receptors were gathered from a woman in her 40s with stable Graves' hyperthyroidism.

This clonotype was seen at least ten times. V gene TRBV5-1 combines with J gene TRBJ1-3; D is ambiguous. CDR1 is SGHRS and CDR2 is YFSETQ in the germline V gene. Trimming pared 1 base from V and 3 bases from J, leaving 8 bases between. This CDR3 spans 14 amino acids. The CDR3: CASSLNGGGNTIYF. Here the CDR3 DNA reads TGCGCCAGCAGCTTGAACGGCGGTGGAAACACCATATATTTT.

The gene calls are TRBV2 and TRBJ2-2; 9 bases line up with TRBD1. With V trimmed by 4 bases and J by 5 bases, 5 bases remained unmatched. Germline values: CDR1 SNHLY, CDR2 FYNNEI. There are 15 residues in the CDR3. The CDR3 DNA sequence: TGTGCCAGCAGTGCAAGGGACAGGGTAACCGGGGAGCTGTTTTTT. Its translation: CASSARDRVTGELFF. The entire variable domain, with the rest obtained from reference TRBV2 and TRBJ2-2, is as follows: EPEVTQTPSHQVTQMGQEVILRCVPISNHLYFYWYRQILGQKVEFLVSFYNNEISEKSEIFDDQFSVERPDGSNFTLKIRSTKLEDSAMYFCASSARDRVTGELFFGEGSRLTVL.

The count of this clonotype is one. The gene calls are TRBV19 and TRBJ2-2; D unclear. V was pared by 7 bases and J by 5 bases, with 17 bases between. The CDR3 is 15 residues long. Germline lookup yields CDR1 LNHDA and CDR2 SQIVND (reference sequence). In nucleotides, the CDR3 is TGTGCCAGTAACCCAACCGAATCTAGGACCGGGGAGCTGTTTTTT. As protein: CASNPTESRTGELFF.

This clonotype is termed medium-sized. The chain uses TRBV29-1 and TRBJ2-1; D unresolved. V lost 4 bases and J 3 bases, leaving 10 bases between the germline ends. The CDR3 length is 13 residues. The germline V gene encodes CDR1 SQVTM and CDR2 ANQGSEA. The CDR3 reads CSVVPADYNEQFF. The CDR3, as DNA: TGCAGCGTTGTTCCCGCTGACTACAATGAGCAGTTCTTC.

This clonotype has a handful of counts. The chain is built from TRBV6-5 and TRBJ1-1; D unresolved. The CDR3 extends over 14 amino acids. V was cut by 2 bases and J by 4 bases, with 11 bases left in between. Germline CDR1 is MNHEY and CDR2 is SVGAGI. CDR3 sequence: CASSYLVAGTEAFF. The CDR3 DNA reads as TGTGCCAGCAGTTACCTTGTCGCGGGCACTGAAGCTTTCTTT.

A remark on this clonotype: Since a much larger clone is just one base distant, this may be a read error. V usage is TRBV5-1 and J usage is TRBJ1-4; D ambiguous. The V gene's germline CDR1 is SGHRS and CDR2 YFSETQ. The V end was cut by 2 bases, the J end by 10 bases, with 12 bases between. The CDR3 has 13 amino acids. The chain's CDR3 is CASSLGGDGKLFF. CDR3 coding DNA: TGCGCCAGCAGCTTAGGTGGGGATGGAAAACTGTTTTTT.

J is TRBJ2-7 and V is TRBV6-5; 7 positions agree with TRBD1. Germline V lookup: CDR1 MNHEY, CDR2 SVGAGI. The CDR3 spans 15 residues. Trimming at V came to 2 bases and at J to 2 bases, leaving 6 bases not matched to a gene. CDR3 sequence (DNA): TGTGCCAGCAGTTACCGTCCGGGACAGACCTACGAGCAGTACTTC. The encoded protein is CASSYRPGQTYEQYF.

This clonotype is labeled as medium-sized. J is TRBJ2-7 and V is TRBV7-8, with 9 bases lining up with TRBD2. V lost 4 bases to trimming and J lost 2 bases; unmatched junction nucleotides: 6. The germline V gene has CDR1 SGHVS and CDR2 FQNEAQ. This CDR3 comprises 15 residues. In DNA, the CDR3 is TGTGCCAGCAGCTCGGGACTAGCTTCTACCTACGAGCAGTACTTC. Amino acid sequence: CASSSGLASTYEQYF.

This clonotype was counted only a few times. The chain couples TRBV6-5 to TRBJ1-5, with D possibly matching TRBD1 (6 bases). V gave up 8 bases and J gave up 0 bases, with 8 bases separating them. The germline V gene encodes CDR1 MNHEY and CDR2 SVGAGI. The length of the CDR3 is 13 residues. The CDR3 region is CASGQTSNQPQHF. The CDR3 DNA sequence: TGTGCCAGCGGACAGACTAGCAATCAGCCCCAGCATTTT.

This clonotype was observed a handful of times. The gene calls are TRBV29-1 and TRBJ1-2; D remains ambiguous. Germline CDR1 reads SQVTM; CDR2 reads ANQGSEA. There are 10 residues in the CDR3. V dropped 8 bases and J dropped 3 bases, with 7 bases sitting between them. This CDR3 is CSIYYYGYTF. CDR3 nucleotides: TGCAGCATCTATTACTATGGCTACACCTTC. Using reference TRBV29-1 and TRBJ1-2 for the parts outside the CDR3, the full variable domain is SAVISQKPSRDICQRGTSLTIQCQVDSQVTMMFWYRQQPGQSLTLIATANQGSEATYESGFVIDKFPISRPNLTFSTLTVSNMSPEDSSIYLCSIYYYGYTFGSGTRLTVV.

This clonotype came up many times. The rearrangement joins TRBV6-1 to TRBJ1-1; no clear D. V gave up 6 bases and J gave up 0 bases, with 8 bases separating them. The CDR3 is made up of 13 amino acids. The germline gives CDR1 MNHNS, CDR2 SASEGT. The CDR3 here is CASSENMNTEAFF. The CDR3 coding sequence is TGTGCCAGCAGCGAGAACATGAACACTGAAGCTTTCTTT.

The chain recombines TRBV5-1 with TRBJ2-3; 9 bases align to TRBD1. Germline CDR1 is SGHRS and CDR2 is YFSETQ. The CDR3 totals 14 residues. Trimming at V came to 4 bases and at J to 5 bases, leaving 5 bases not matched to a gene. The CDR3 coding sequence is TGCGCCAGCAGCCAGGGGACAGGGAAAGATACGCAGTATTTT. This sequence encodes CASSQGTGKDTQYF. Full variable domain (remainder filled in from reference TRBV5-1 and TRBJ2-3): KAGVTQTPRYLIKTRGQQVTLSCSPISGHRSVSWYQQTPGQGLQFLFEYFSETQRNKGNFPGRFSGRQFSNSRSEMNVSTLELGDSALYLCASSQGTGKDTQYFGPGTRLTVL.

This rearrangement joins TRBV9 to TRBJ1-3; no clear D gene. Germline values: CDR1 SGDLS, CDR2 YYNGEE. Trimming removed 0 bases from V and 0 bases from J, with 1 base in between. This CDR3 spans 13 amino acids. The CDR3 sequence: CASSVASGNTIYF. The CDR3 DNA is TGTGCCAGCAGCGTAGCCTCTGGAAACACCATATATTTT. Combining the CDR3 with reference TRBV9 and TRBJ1-3 gives the whole variable domain DSGVTQTPKHLITATGQRVTLRCSPRSGDLSVYWYQQSLDQGLQFLIQYYNGEERAKGNILERFSAQQFPDLHSELNLSSLELGDSALYFCASSVASGNTIYFGEGSWLTVV.

The table lists this clonotype with a count of one. The chain combines TRBV7-9 with TRBJ1-5, with D possibly TRBD1 on 5 matching bases. The CDR3 covers 13 residues. V lost 4 bases to trimming and J lost 7 bases, with 11 bases between them. The germline gives CDR1 SEHNR, CDR2 FQNEAQ (reference sequence). CDR3 DNA sequence: TGTGCCAGCAGCTCCGGGACCCAGCAGCCCCAGCATTTT. Amino acid sequence: CASSSGTQQPQHF.

This chain links TRBV27 with TRBJ2-6, with D possibly matching TRBD1 (5 bases). Trimming left V 0 bases short and J 2 bases short, with 5 bases between. There are 15 residues in the CDR3. Germline CDR1 reads MNHEY; CDR2 reads SMNVEV (reference sequence). CDR3 DNA: TGTGCCAGCAGTTTATCAGGGGCTGGGGCCAACGTCCTGACTTTC. Translating it yields CASSLSGAGANVLTF.

Regarding this clonotype: Without the conserved terminal phenylalanine or tryptophan, this CDR3 likely stems from a read error. The V gene is TRBV7-2, the J gene TRBJ2-7, with D perhaps matching TRBD1 or TRBD2 (6 bases each). This CDR3 has 13 amino acids. Germline CDR1 SGHTA, CDR2 FQGNSA. Deletions cut 5 bases from V and 6 bases from J, with 14 bases between. The CDR3 region is CASSQNGGFEQYY. In nucleotides, the CDR3 is TGTGCCAGCAGCCAAAACGGGGGCTTCGAGCAGTACTAC.

This clonotype has at least ten counts. This chain connects TRBV5-1 to TRBJ2-7, with D unclear. Germline CDR1 is SGHRS and CDR2 is YFSETQ. V was pared by 0 bases and J by 3 bases, with 7 bases between. The CDR3 has 13 residues. For the CDR3, the DNA is TGCGCCAGCAGCTTGGGGTCCTACTACGAGCAGTACTTC. As protein: CASSLGSYYEQYF.

This rearrangement joins TRBV5-1 to TRBJ1-5, with a weak D call TRBD1 (5 bases). V lost 0 bases, J lost 0 bases, and 13 bases lay in between. The CDR3 runs to 17 residues. Germline V CDR1 and CDR2: SGHRS, YFSETQ. This chain's CDR3 is CASSLGGDSNSNQPQHF. CDR3 nucleotide sequence: TGCGCCAGCAGCTTGGGGGGCGACAGCAATAGCAATCAGCCCCAGCATTTT. Supplemented by reference TRBV5-1 and TRBJ1-5, the full variable domain reads KAGVTQTPRYLIKTRGQQVTLSCSPISGHRSVSWYQQTPGQGLQFLFEYFSETQRNKGNFPGRFSGRQFSNSRSEMNVSTLELGDSALYLCASSLGGDSNSNQPQHFGDGTRLSIL.

This clonotype is judged medium-sized (0.01 to 0.1%). This chain uses TRBV7-9 with TRBJ1-2, with 9 bases that match TRBD1. The CDR3 runs to 14 residues. Germline CDR1 reads SEHNR; CDR2 reads FQNEAQ (reference sequence). Trimming removed 5 bases from V and 4 bases from J; junction bases left unmatched: 5. CDR3 residues: CASSRTGGSYGYTF. The CDR3, as DNA: TGTGCCAGCAGCAGAACAGGGGGCAGCTATGGCTACACCTTC.